Below are 16 T cell receptor beta chains sequenced from a single sample in a study of cytomegalovirus exposure and HLA in healthy donors. PCR amplification relied on 60 Vbeta primers (plus 13 Jbeta primers). Measured with immunoSEQ multiplex PCR; TCRdb has only the in-frame clones, and not every one. The table records around 180,000 clones, just over 75% of them present only once. The sequenced sample consisted of PBMCs. The receptors stem from a woman aged 25 to 39 in good health and CMV-seropositive.

The rearrangement uses TRBV6-5 and TRBJ1-4; D gene uncertain. Germline CDR1 MNHEY, CDR2 SVGAGI. This CDR3 spans 14 amino acids. Trimming cost V 0 bases and J 4 bases, with 6 bases left between them. The CDR3 here is CASSYSQVNEKLFF. CDR3 nucleotide sequence: TGTGCCAGCAGTTACTCCCAGGTTAATGAAAAACTGTTTTTT.

The chain links TRBV7-2 to TRBJ2-5, with no clear D. Germline-derived CDR1 and CDR2 are SGHTA and FQGNSA. V was pared by 3 bases and J by 3 bases, with 11 bases between. The CDR3 totals 14 residues. The CDR3 bases are TGTGCCAGCAGCTTGGGCTTACTCGAAGAGACCCAGTACTTC. It yields the protein CASSLGLLEETQYF.

The chain joins TRBV7-3 to TRBJ2-3, with 10 bases fitting TRBD2. V shed 2 bases and J 6 bases; nucleotides not matched to a gene: 2. The CDR3 length is 14 residues. Germline CDR1 reads SGHTA; CDR2 reads FQGTGA. The CDR3 sequence is CASSLLAGVDTQYF. The CDR3 DNA reads as TGTGCCAGCAGCTTACTAGCGGGGGTTGATACGCAGTATTTT.

The chain couples TRBV28 to TRBJ2-7; the D gene is possibly TRBD1 (5 bases). The length of the CDR3 is 13 residues. Trimming cost V 7 bases and J 9 bases, with 19 bases left between them. CDR1 is MDHEN, CDR2 SYDVKM, per germline. CDR3 nucleotides: TGTGCCAGCACCCAGGGTTATCTACGAGGGCAGTACTTC. This codes for CASTQGYLRGQYF.

The chain joins TRBV5-1 to TRBJ1-1, with TRBD1 matching 8 bases. Germline V CDR1 and CDR2: SGHRS, YFSETQ. The J segment lost 3 bases and the V segment lost 4 bases, leaving 8 bases of the junction unmatched. This CDR3 has 15 amino acids. The CDR3 region is CASSLRQGSDTEAFF. CDR3 in DNA: TGCGCCAGCAGCCTCCGACAGGGGAGTGACACTGAAGCTTTCTTT.

This clone appeared once. J is TRBJ1-1 and V is TRBV12-5, with 7 bases identical to TRBD1. CDR1 is LGHNT and CDR2 is FRNRAP in the germline V gene. The CDR3 is 15 amino acids. The ends lost 3 bases at V and 1 base at J; junction bases unmatched: 5. The CDR3 protein is CASGLIRQGNTEAFF. CDR3 coding DNA: TGTGCTAGTGGTTTAATCAGACAGGGGAACACTGAAGCTTTCTTT.

V is TRBV4-1 and J is TRBJ1-2; 8 bases fit TRBD1. Germline V gives CDR1 MGHRA, CDR2 YSYEKL. V dropped 1 base and J dropped 9; count of bases not matched to a gene: 7. This CDR3 spans 14 amino acids. Here the CDR3 DNA reads TGCGCCAGCAGCCAAGTTGGACAGGGTTTAAGCTACACCTTC. Residues: CASSQVGQGLSYTF.

The chain joins TRBV9 to TRBJ1-1; D may be TRBD1 (6 bases). V lost 3 bases and J 8 bases, leaving 14 bases between the germline ends. The germline gives CDR1 SGDLS, CDR2 YYNGEE. This CDR3 region has 13 residues. In nucleotides, the CDR3 is TGTGCCAGCAGCGCCCGACCCGACAGGGAAGCTTTCTTT. Translated, it gives CASSARPDREAFF.

The genes are TRBV30 and TRBJ2-3, with D unresolved. The CDR3 contains 14 residues. Germline V gives CDR1 GTSNPN, CDR2 SVGIG (reference sequence). V was cut by 1 base and J by 4 bases, with 12 bases left in between. CDR3 region: CAWSGVQVADTQYF. The DNA for the CDR3 is TGTGCCTGGAGTGGAGTCCAAGTGGCAGATACGCAGTATTTT.

The rearrangement uses TRBV10-3 and TRBJ2-5, with D maybe TRBD1 (6 bases). CDR1 ENHRY and CDR2 SYGVKD come from the germline V gene. The CDR3 runs to 13 residues. V was trimmed by 8 bases and J by 3 bases, leaving 13 bases between them. The CDR3 DNA is TGTGCCATCGGTTCATACAGGGAAGAGACCCAGTACTTC. It is translated as CAIGSYREETQYF.

This clone was seen more than once but under ten times. The chain employs TRBV12-5 and TRBJ2-3; 16 bases fit TRBD2. The germline V gene encodes CDR1 LGHNT and CDR2 FRNRAP. V lost 2 bases and J lost 5; bases outside the gene matches: 13. The CDR3 runs 20 residues. CDR3: CASGLHLPGTSGRALDTQYF. The CDR3 DNA reads as TGTGCTAGTGGTTTGCACCTTCCCGGGACTAGCGGGAGGGCCCTAGATACGCAGTATTTT.

This CDR3 reads CASSFGLVLGEQYF. In nucleotides, the CDR3 is TGTGCCAGCAGCTTCGGACTAGTGTTAGGCGAGCAGTACTTC. The chain recombines TRBV7-9 with TRBJ2-7; 7 bases agree with TRBD2. The CDR3 runs 14 residues. The V gene end was trimmed by 3 bases and the J gene end by 6 bases; junction bases not matched to a gene: 8. Germline V gene sequence: CDR1 SEHNR, CDR2 FQNEAQ (reference sequence). Variable domain in full (rest from reference TRBV7-9 and TRBJ2-7): DTGVSQNPRHKITKRGQNVTFRCDPISEHNRLYWYRQTLGQGPEFLTYFQNEAQLEKSRLLSDRFSAERPKGSFSTLEIQRTEQGDSAMYLCASSFGLVLGEQYFGPGTRLTVT.

The CDR3 coding sequence is TGTGCCAGCAGCTCTATCCCTAGCGGGAGCTCCTACGAGCAGTACTTC. Its protein is CASSSIPSGSSYEQYF. J is TRBJ2-7 and V is TRBV7-8, with TRBD2 matching over 10 bases. The germline CDR1 and CDR2 sequences are SGHVS and FQNEAQ. V lost 4 bases to trimming and J lost 0 bases; unmatched junction nucleotides: 6. The CDR3 covers 16 residues.

The chain is built from TRBV5-5 and TRBJ2-7; TRBD1 is a possible D gene (6 bases). Trimming took off 4 bases at V and 6 bases at J, with 17 bases between the two ends. This CDR3 region has 14 residues. Germline V CDR1 and CDR2: SGHKS, YYEKEE (reference sequence). The CDR3 reads CASSLLTGASEQYF. The DNA for the CDR3 is TGTGCCAGCAGCCTCCTGACAGGAGCCTCCGAGCAGTACTTC. Full variable domain (outside the CDR3, taken from reference TRBV5-5 and TRBJ2-7): DAGVTQSPTHLIKTRGQQVTLRCSPISGHKSVSWYQQVLGQGPQFIFQYYEKEERGRGNFPDRFSARQFPNYSSELNVNALLLGDSALYLCASSLLTGASEQYFGPGTRLTVT.

The rearrangement uses TRBV6-5 and TRBJ1-4, with D possibly being TRBD1 (5 bases). Germline CDR1 and CDR2: MNHEY and SVGAGI. This CDR3 contains 15 residues. Trimming took off 5 bases at V and 5 bases at J, with 15 bases between the two ends. CDR3 DNA: TGTGCCAGCAGTCCCTTGGGACGGGAGAATGAAAAACTGTTTTTT. This gives the protein CASSPLGRENEKLFF.

This chain uses TRBV7-2 with TRBJ1-1; unclear D gene. CDR3 size: 13 residues. Germline V gene lookup returns CDR1 SGHTA and CDR2 FQGNSA. The V gene lost 5 bases and the J gene lost 7 bases, with 14 bases spanning the gap. In DNA, the CDR3 is TGTGCCAGCAGCCTTGCGGGGAGAGTTGAAGCTTTCTTT. Protein product: CASSLAGRVEAFF.